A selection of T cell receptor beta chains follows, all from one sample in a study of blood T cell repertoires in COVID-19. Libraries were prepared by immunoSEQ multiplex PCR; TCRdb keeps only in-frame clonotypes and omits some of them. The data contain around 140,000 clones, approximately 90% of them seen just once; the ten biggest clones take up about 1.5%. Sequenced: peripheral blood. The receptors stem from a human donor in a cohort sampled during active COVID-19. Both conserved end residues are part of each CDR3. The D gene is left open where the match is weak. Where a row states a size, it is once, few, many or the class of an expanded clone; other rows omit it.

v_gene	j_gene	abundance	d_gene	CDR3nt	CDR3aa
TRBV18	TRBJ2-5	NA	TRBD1	TGTGCCAGCTCACCACCGGGACAGTCTTGGGAGACCCAGTACTTC	CASSPPGQSWETQYF
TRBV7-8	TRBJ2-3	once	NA	TGTGCCAGCAGCCTGTTCCGGGACTCCCTTAGAGCAGATACGCAGTATTTT	CASSLFRDSLRADTQYF
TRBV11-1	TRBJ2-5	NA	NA	TGTGCCAGCAGCTTAAACGGGCAGGGGATCGGAGAGACCCAGTACTTC	CASSLNGQGIGETQYF
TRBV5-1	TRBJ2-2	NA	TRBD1	TGCGCCAGCAGCCTGGACAGGGCCGACACCGGGGAGCTGTTTTTT	CASSLDRADTGELFF
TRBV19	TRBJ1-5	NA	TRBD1	TGTGCCAGTAGTAGCACAGGGGGTCCGAATCAGCCCCAGCATTTT	CASSSTGGPNQPQHF
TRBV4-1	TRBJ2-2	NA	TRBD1	TGCGCCAGCAGCGCGAGACAGGGGGAAAACACCGGGGAGCTGTTTTTT	CASSARQGENTGELFF
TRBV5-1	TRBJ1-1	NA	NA	TGCGCCAGCAGCTTTCGGGAGTCGAACACTGAAGCTTTCTTT	CASSFRESNTEAFF
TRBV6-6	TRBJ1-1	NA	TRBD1	TGTGCCAGCAGTTACCCGCTGACAGGGACGAACACTGAAGCTTTCTTT	CASSYPLTGTNTEAFF
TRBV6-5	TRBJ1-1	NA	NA	TGTGCCAGCAGTTCTCGGGTGGCCCTCCCCTATGAAGCTTTCTTT	CASSSRVALPYEAFF
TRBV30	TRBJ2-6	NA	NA	TGTGCCTGGAGTCCGTCGACAGGACGTCCGCGACCTGGGGCCAACGTCCTGACTTTC	CAWSPSTGRPRPGANVLTF
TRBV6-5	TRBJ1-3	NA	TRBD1	TGTGCCAGCAGGGAGACAGGGGGAAACACCATATATTTT	CASRETGGNTIYF
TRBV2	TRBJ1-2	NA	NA	TGTGCCAGCACCTGGGACACCACGGATGGCTACACCTTC	CASTWDTTDGYTF
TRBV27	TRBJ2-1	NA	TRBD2	TGTGCCAGCAGTTTAATTAGCGGGGTCGGCGTTGAGCAGTTCTTC	CASSLISGVGVEQFF
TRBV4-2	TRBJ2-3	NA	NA	TGTGCCAGCAGCCAAGTTTACCCACAGGATACGCAGTATTTT	CASSQVYPQDTQYF
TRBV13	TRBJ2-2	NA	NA	TGTGCCAGCTTACATAACACCGGGGAGCTGTTTTTT	CASLHNTGELFF
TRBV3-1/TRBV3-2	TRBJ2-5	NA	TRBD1	TGTGCCAGCAGACCGGAGGACAGGGGGGAGACCCAGTACTTC	CASRPEDRGETQYF
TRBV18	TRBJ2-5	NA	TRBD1	TGTGCCAGCTCACCCCGGACAGGCCAAGAGACCCAGTACTTC	CASSPRTGQETQYF
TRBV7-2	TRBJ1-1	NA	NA	TGTGCCAGCAGCTCTTGGACACCTGAAGCTTTCTTT	CASSSWTPEAFF
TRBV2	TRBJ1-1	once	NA	TGTGCCAGCAGGCCGGACATCCGGAGCACTGAAGCTTTCTTT	CASRPDIRSTEAFF
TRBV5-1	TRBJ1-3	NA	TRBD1	TGCGCCAGCAGCTTAACCACAGGGGGAGGAAACACCATATATTTT	CASSLTTGGGNTIYF
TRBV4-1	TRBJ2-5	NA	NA	TGCGCCAGCAGCCTAGCAGGGGACCAAGAGACCCAGTACTTC	CASSLAGDQETQYF
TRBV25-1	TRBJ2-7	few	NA	TGTGCCAGCAGTGATTCAGGGATCTACGAGCAGTACTTC	CASSDSGIYEQYF
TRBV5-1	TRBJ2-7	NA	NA	TGCGCCAGCAGCTTGGGTGCCGTGGACAGTGTAAGGTACGAGCAGTACTTC	CASSLGAVDSVRYEQYF
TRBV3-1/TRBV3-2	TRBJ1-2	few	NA	TGTGCCAGCAGCCAAGGTCACTACAGGGATGGCTACACCTTC	CASSQGHYRDGYTF
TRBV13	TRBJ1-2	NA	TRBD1	TGTGCCAGCAGCTCAACCGGACAGGCCCCTAACTATGGCTACACCTTC	CASSSTGQAPNYGYTF
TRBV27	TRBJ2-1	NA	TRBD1	TGTGCCAGTTATCCTGACAGGGGGGGTTACAATGAGCAGTTCTTC	CASYPDRGGYNEQFF